These 23 T cell receptor beta chains were all obtained from the same sample, sequenced in a study of regulatory T cells in long-lasting Graves disease. The authors built TCR beta libraries using iRepertoire HTBI primers and Arm-PCR of CDR3 regions. Each CDR3 protein is one row after TCRdb ran MiXCR on the multiplex PCR reads. The sample holds more than 450,000 distinct CDR3 sequences; around 12% are singletons and the top ten take roughly 9.3%. Time point described: newly diagnosed GD, antithyroid drugs for less than 3 months. PBMC RNA served as the TCR library source. This same sample was also part of a study on T cells in Graves' hyperthyroidism and ophthalmopathy.

The input for sequencing was peripheral blood mononuclear cells (PBMCs), taken at new diagnosis, from a patient treated with antithyroid drugs. Receptors originate from a woman aged 30 to 39 with Graves disease.

This clonotype has ten or more counts. The genes are TRBV27 and TRBJ1-1, with TRBD1 identical over 8 bases. This CDR3 is built from 18 residues. The germline gives CDR1 MNHEY, CDR2 SMNVEV (reference sequence). The junction had 14 bases not matched to a gene; V was cut back by 4 bases and J by 1 base. The CDR3 reads CASSSLLSSDRANTEAFF. For the CDR3, the DNA is TGTGCCAGCAGTTCACTACTTTCCTCGGACAGGGCGAACACTGAAGCTTTCTTT.

This clonotype has a count of ten or more. The chain links TRBV19 to TRBJ2-5; no clear D gene. The CDR3 contains 14 residues. The V end was cut by 3 bases, the J end by 4 bases, with 12 bases between. Germline V CDR1 and CDR2: LNHDA, SQIVND (reference sequence). For the CDR3, the DNA is TGTGCCAGTAGTATCCAGCTATGGCGAGAGACCCAGTACTTC. Encoded protein: CASSIQLWRETQYF.

This chain joins TRBV10-3 and TRBJ1-2; D might be TRBD1 (6 bases). Trimming left V 0 bases short and J 3 bases short, with 11 bases between. The germline gives CDR1 ENHRY, CDR2 SYGVKD. The CDR3 runs to 15 residues. The CDR3 loop is CAISESAGQYYGYTF. The CDR3 DNA reads as TGTGCCATCAGTGAGTCCGCCGGACAGTACTATGGCTACACCTTC.

This clonotype was counted many times. The chain joins TRBV4-1 to TRBJ2-7; the D is unclear. CDR3 size: 12 residues. V was pared by 0 bases and J by 7 bases, with 7 bases between. Germline CDR1 MGHRA, CDR2 YSYEKL. The CDR3 loop is CASSQDLGEQYF. CDR3 in DNA: TGCGCCAGCAGCCAAGATCTGGGGGAGCAGTACTTC.

As for this clonotype: This may stem from a read error, because a much larger clone lies one nucleotide away. This chain uses TRBV2 with TRBJ1-6, with 8 bases identical to TRBD1. The CDR3 has 17 residues. CDR1 is SNHLY and CDR2 is FYNNEI in the germline V gene. V lost 6 bases, J lost 0 bases, and 7 bases stayed unmatched. CDR3 residues: CASSRTGKGSYNSPLHF. The CDR3 region has the DNA TGTGCCAGCAGCAGGACAGGGAAGGGCTCCTATAATTCACCCCTCCACTTT.

The chain has TRBV7-9 and TRBJ2-1; 10 bases map to TRBD1. The DNA matches TRBJ2-5 better at its end, which makes the J call doubtful. This CDR3 spans 15 amino acids. Per the germline V gene, CDR1 is SEHNR and CDR2 is FQNEAQ (reference sequence). The CDR3 coding sequence is TGTGCCAGCAGCCGAGACAGGGGGCGACGGGAGACCCAGTACTTC. This translates into CASSRDRGRRETQYF.

As to this clonotype: A read error likely explains this, since a far larger clone differs by one base. The CDR3 is CASTKLAGASSYEQFF. The CDR3 nucleotides read TGTGCCAGCACGAAACTAGCGGGAGCGAGCTCCTACGAGCAGTTCTTC. This rearrangement joins TRBV27 to TRBJ2-1, with 11 bases matching TRBD2. Germline trimming cut 7 bases from V and 10 bases from J; bases unmatched to any gene: 15. This CDR3 is 16 amino acids long. Germline assignment: CDR1 MNHEY and CDR2 SMNVEV (reference sequence).

This clonotype was counted at least ten times. The chain joins TRBV11-3 to TRBJ2-1, with 9 positions matching TRBD1. Germline CDR1 reads SGHNT; CDR2 reads YENEEA. Trimming cost V 6 bases and J 5 bases; bases outside gene matches: 8. The CDR3 extends over 15 amino acids. DNA for the CDR3: TGTGCCAGCAGTCTAAGAGGGGACAGGGACAATGAGCAGTTCTTC. This sequence encodes CASSLRGDRDNEQFF.

A word on this clonotype: The conserved final phenylalanine or tryptophan is absent from the CDR3, which likely points to a read error. The V gene is TRBV18, the J gene TRBJ2-1; 11 positions agree with TRBD2. This CDR3 is 15 amino acids long. Trimming at V came to 3 bases and at J to 2 bases, leaving 0 bases not matched to a gene. Germline CDR1 KGHSH, CDR2 LQKENI. This CDR3 reads CASSPSGRAYNEQFV. CDR3 bases: TGTGCCAGCTCACCTAGCGGGAGGGCCTACAATGAGCAGTTCGTC.

To note about this clonotype: The likely explanation is a read error, given a far larger clone one base away. This chain uses TRBV2 with TRBJ2-7; 12 nucleotides align to TRBD2. The CDR3 totals 16 residues. Trimming at V came to 3 bases and at J to 7 bases, leaving 10 bases not matched to a gene. In germline, CDR1 is SNHLY, CDR2 FYNNEI. CDR3 protein: CASSDPLAGGPDEQYF. CDR3 nucleotide sequence: TGTGCCAGCAGTGACCCGCTAGCGGGAGGGCCTGATGAGCAGTACTTC.

This chain uses TRBV6-1 with TRBJ1-5; D not resolved. The CDR3 consists of 10 residues. V lost 8 bases, J lost 5 bases, and 4 bases lay in between. Germline-derived CDR1 and CDR2 are MNHNS and SASEGT. The CDR3 region has the DNA TGTGCCAGCGGATATCAGCCCCAGCATTTT. Amino acid sequence: CASGYQPQHF.

This clonotype was seen ten or more times. The V gene is TRBV18, the J gene TRBJ2-7, with 8 bases that match TRBD1. The V segment lost 3 bases and the J segment 2 bases; nucleotides outside the gene matches: 3. The CDR3 spans 14 residues. Germline V gene data show CDR1 as KGHSH and CDR2 as LQKENI. The CDR3 region is CASSPGQATYEQYF. The CDR3 nucleotides read TGTGCCAGCTCACCGGGACAGGCGACCTACGAGCAGTACTTC. The whole variable domain, remainder taken from reference TRBV18 and TRBJ2-7, is NAGVMQNPRHLVRRRGQEARLRCSPMKGHSHVYWYRQLPEEGLKFMVYLQKENIIDESGMPKERFSAEFPKEGPSILRIQQVVRGDSAAYFCASSPGQATYEQYFGPGTRLTVT.

Concerning this clonotype itself: The final CDR3 position lacks the conserved phenylalanine or tryptophan, pointing to a likely read error. This chain uses TRBV20-1 with TRBJ1-5; unclear D gene. There are 14 residues in the CDR3. Per germline, CDR1 DFQATT and CDR2 SNEGSKA (reference sequence). Here the CDR3 DNA reads TGCAGTGCTAGTCAGATGATAAAAAATCGGCCCCAGCATTTA. Translating gives CSASQMIKNRPQHL.

Many counts were recorded for this clonotype. The gene calls are TRBV27 and TRBJ1-2; D might be TRBD1 (6 bases). The germline V gene has CDR1 MNHEY and CDR2 SMNVEV (reference sequence). This CDR3 is built from 14 residues. Trimming cost V 6 bases and J 2 bases, with 13 bases left between them. CDR3 in amino acids: CASSLSQGNYGYTF. The CDR3 bases are TGTGCCAGCAGCTTGTCACAGGGAAACTATGGCTACACCTTC.

This clonotype came up many times. The chain carries TRBV28 and TRBJ1-6; no reliable D call. Germline V CDR1 and CDR2: MDHEN, SYDVKM. V was clipped by 6 bases and J by 2 bases, with 23 bases between them. The CDR3 spans 19 residues. The CDR3, as DNA: TGTGCCAGCAGCCCTGGAGTCCTAGGCAGGTTTCCCTATAATTCACCCCTCCACTTT. This gives the protein CASSPGVLGRFPYNSPLHF.

This clonotype was seen ten or more times. This sequence joins TRBV28 and TRBJ1-5; 8 nucleotides agree with TRBD1. This CDR3 is 15 amino acids long. Germline CDR1 is MDHEN and CDR2 is SYDVKM. V lost 3 bases to trimming and J lost 7 bases; unmatched junction nucleotides: 8. The chain's CDR3 is CASSFSGTGGQPQHF. As DNA, the CDR3 is TGTGCCAGCAGTTTCTCTGGTACAGGGGGACAGCCCCAGCATTTT. The variable domain in full, with the rest retrieved from reference TRBV28 and TRBJ1-5, is DVKVTQSSRYLVKRTGEKVFLECVQDMDHENMFWYRQDPGLGLRLIYFSYDVKMKEKGDIPEGYSVSREKKERFSLILESASTNQTSMYLCASSFSGTGGQPQHFGDGTRLSIL.

The chain joins TRBV12-3 or TRBV12-4 to TRBJ2-3; tentative D call: TRBD1 (6 bases). Trimming pared 3 bases from V and 2 bases from J, leaving 12 bases between. This CDR3 comprises 15 residues. The CDR3 DNA sequence: TGTGCCAGCAGTTTTTCGATGGGACACACAGATACGCAGTATTTT. Its protein product is CASSFSMGHTDTQYF.

This chain links TRBV7-9 with TRBJ2-7; the D gene is possibly TRBD2 (6 bases). This CDR3 contains 16 residues. V was cut by 0 bases and J by 2 bases, with 14 bases left in between. Germline CDR1 SEHNR, CDR2 FQNEAQ (reference sequence). The CDR3 protein is CASSLAGGGRPYEQYF. The CDR3 DNA sequence: TGTGCCAGCAGCTTAGCCGGGGGAGGCCGACCCTACGAGCAGTACTTC.

About this clonotype: A read error is the likely source, as a far larger clone sits one nucleotide away. The rearrangement links TRBV11-1 to TRBJ2-5; no clear D gene. Trimming took 10 bases from V and 3 from J, leaving 9 bases between them. The CDR3 has 11 residues. Germline CDR1 is SGHAT and CDR2 is FQDESV (reference sequence). In DNA, the CDR3 is TGTGCCATCTCACCAGAAGAGACCCAGTACTTC. It yields the protein CAISPEETQYF.

The V gene is TRBV27, the J gene TRBJ1-5; tentative D call: TRBD1 (6 bases). The CDR3 contains 14 residues. The V gene's germline CDR1 is MNHEY and CDR2 SMNVEV (reference sequence). The ends were cut back, 3 bases at V and 6 bases at J, with 12 bases in the middle. Here the CDR3 DNA reads TGTGCCAGCAGTTTGAGAGGGGGACTTCAGCCCCAGCATTTT. This gives the protein CASSLRGGLQPQHF.

The chain has TRBV5-6 and TRBJ2-7, with D perhaps TRBD1 or TRBD2 (6 bases each). Germline CDR1 and CDR2: SGHDT and YYEEEE. V was clipped by 1 base and J by 7 bases, with 18 bases between them. The CDR3 runs 15 residues. CDR3 in amino acids: CASSLRPGGLKEQYF. Here the CDR3 DNA reads TGTGCCAGCAGCTTGCGCCCTGGGGGGCTGAAGGAGCAGTACTTC.

This clonotype was recorded at least ten times. The CDR3 sequence: CASSPWTAATNEKLFF. In DNA, the CDR3 is TGTGCCAGCAGTCCCTGGACAGCGGCAACTAATGAAAAACTGTTTTTT. V gene TRBV6-1 combines with J gene TRBJ1-4, with D maybe TRBD1 (6 bases). CDR1 and CDR2 from the germline V gene are MNHNS and SASEGT. The CDR3 length is 16 residues. Trimming left V 5 bases short and J 0 bases short, with 13 bases between.

The table lists this clonotype with many counts. The J gene is TRBJ2-1, the V gene TRBV9; no firm D call. The CDR3 has 15 residues. The germline V gene has CDR1 SGDLS and CDR2 YYNGEE. Deletions cut 0 bases from V and 5 bases from J, with 12 bases between. The CDR3 nucleotides read TGTGCCAGCAGCGTAGCCCCCCGCCCCCACAATGAGCAGTTCTTC. This encodes CASSVAPRPHNEQFF.